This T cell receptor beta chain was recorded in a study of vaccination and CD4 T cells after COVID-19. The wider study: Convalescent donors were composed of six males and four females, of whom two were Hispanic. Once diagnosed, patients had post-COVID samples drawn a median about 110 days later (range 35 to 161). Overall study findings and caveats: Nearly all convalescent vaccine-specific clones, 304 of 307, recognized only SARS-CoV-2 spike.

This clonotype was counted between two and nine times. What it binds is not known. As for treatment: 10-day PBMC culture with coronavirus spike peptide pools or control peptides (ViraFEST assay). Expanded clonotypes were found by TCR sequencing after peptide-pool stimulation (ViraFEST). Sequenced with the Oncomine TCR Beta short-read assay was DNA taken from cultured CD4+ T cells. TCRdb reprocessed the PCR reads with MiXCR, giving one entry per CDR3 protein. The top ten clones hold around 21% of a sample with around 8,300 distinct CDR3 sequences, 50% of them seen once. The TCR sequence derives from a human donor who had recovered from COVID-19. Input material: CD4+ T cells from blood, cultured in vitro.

The CDR3 spells CASSVSGTSGFYEQYF. CDR3 nucleotides: TGTGCCAGCAGCGTATCAGGGACTAGCGGTTTCTACGAGCAGTACTTC. The gene calls are TRBV28 and TRBJ2-7; TRBD2 agrees at 11 bases. The germline CDR1 and CDR2 sequences are MDHEN and SYDVKM. This CDR3 contains 16 residues. Trimming took 6 bases from V and 3 from J; bases not matched to a gene: 10.